A selection of T cell receptor beta chains follows, all from one sample in a study of CD8+ T cells in alopecia areata. TCRdb's table, derived via immunoSEQ multiplex PCR, lists solely in-frame clones and lacks some. The sample has roughly 150,000 clones; about 59% are singletons. The material sequenced was CD8+ T cells sorted from blood, taken at week 4, from a patient treated with tofacitinib. The origin of the receptors is a human donor with alopecia areata. Both conserved end residues are part of each CDR3. A D gene is named only where the DNA matches it firmly. Expanded clones get a size class; other rows say once, few or many, or leave the size out.

j_gene | d_gene | v_gene | abundance | CDR3nt | CDR3aa
TRBJ2-7 | - | TRBV29-1 | - | TGCAGCGTTGTAGGGGGTATCTCCTACGAGCAGTACTTC | CSVVGGISYEQYF
TRBJ1-1 | TRBD1 | TRBV11-2 | - | TGTGCCAGCAGCTTAATGGCAGGGGGGGTCACTGAAGCTTTCTTT | CASSLMAGGVTEAFF
TRBJ2-1 | TRBD2 | TRBV11-2 | few | TGTGCCAGCAGCTTCCCTACTGGGGGGGGGTCCTACAATGAGCAGTTCTTC | CASSFPTGGGSYNEQFF
TRBJ1-4 | - | TRBV27 | - | TGTGCCACCCGCGGGCGCTACGATGAAAAACTGTTTTTT | CATRGRYDEKLFF
TRBJ1-1 | - | TRBV19 | - | TGTGCCAGTAGTATCAATCTGGTGGGAGAAGCTTTCTTT | CASSINLVGEAFF
TRBJ2-5 | - | TRBV5-6 | - | TGTGCCAGCAGCTTGCACCTCACAGGGAAATCAGGACAAGAGACCCAGTACTTC | CASSLHLTGKSGQETQYF
TRBJ2-7 | TRBD1 | TRBV5-6 | - | TGTGCCAGCAGCCAAGGGACAGTAGGACCCGAGCAGTACTTC | CASSQGTVGPEQYF
TRBJ1-2 | TRBD1 | TRBV19 | few | TGTGCCAGTAAGACAGGGGGCGACTATGGCTACACCTTC | CASKTGGDYGYTF
TRBJ2-1 | TRBD1 | TRBV7-8 | - | TGTGCCAGCAGCTTATGGGGGACAGGGACTGTCCATGAGCAGTTCTTC | CASSLWGTGTVHEQFF
TRBJ1-2 | TRBD1 | TRBV30 | few | TGTGCCTGGAATCAGGGGGCAGGGTATGGCTACACCTTC | CAWNQGAGYGYTF
TRBJ2-7 | TRBD1 | TRBV25-1 | - | TGTGCCAGCGGGGACAGGGCCTACGAGCAGTACTTC | CASGDRAYEQYF
TRBJ2-7 | - | TRBV4-3 | - | TGCGCCAGCAGCCCCAGAGGGGCTTACGAGCAGTACTTC | CASSPRGAYEQYF
TRBJ2-2 | TRBD2 | TRBV2 | - | TGTGCCAGCCAAGTCGAGCGGGGGATCCCCGGGGAGCTGTTTTTT | CASQVERGIPGELFF
TRBJ2-3 | - | TRBV4-1 | - | TGCGCAAGCGGACGGGGGCCAGATAAAGATACGCAGTATTTT | CASGRGPDKDTQYF
TRBJ2-1 | - | TRBV7-9 | few | TGTGCCAGCAGCTTACCAGGGTTGGATGAGCAGTTCTTC | CASSLPGLDEQFF
TRBJ1-2 | TRBD1 | TRBV6-5 | - | TGTGCCAGCAGTCCCCGGACAGGGGAATACTATGGCTACACCTTC | CASSPRTGEYYGYTF
TRBJ2-7 | TRBD1 | TRBV30 | - | TGTGCCTGGAGTGGGGACAGGGGCGGCGAGCAGTACTTC | CAWSGDRGGEQYF
TRBJ1-2 | - | TRBV13 | - | TGTGCCAGCAGCTTAAAGGGGGGATTGGATGGCTACACCTTC | CASSLKGGLDGYTF
TRBJ2-5 | TRBD1 | TRBV4-3 | - | TGCGCCAGCAGCCTGGGACAGGGGCTTGAAGAGACCCAGTACTTC | CASSLGQGLEETQYF
TRBJ2-2 | - | TRBV29-1 | - | TGCAGCGTTGAAAGTACAGGCCATGCCGGGGAGCTGTTTTTT | CSVESTGHAGELFF
TRBJ2-5 | - | TRBV6-5 | - | TGTGCCAGCAGTTACGATCCACAAGAGACCCAGTACTTC | CASSYDPQETQYF
TRBJ1-1 | - | TRBV30 | - | TGTGCCTGGACCCGGAACACTGAAGCTTTCTTT | CAWTRNTEAFF
TRBJ2-5 | TRBD1 | TRBV7-6 | - | TGTGCCAGCAGCTCCCGACAGGGACAAGAGACCCAGTACTTC | CASSSRQGQETQYF
TRBJ2-7 | - | TRBV9 | - | TGTGCCAGCAGCGTAGGGCCGGAGACCTACGAGCAGTACTTC | CASSVGPETYEQYF
TRBJ1-5 | TRBD1 | TRBV5-6 | once | TGTGCCAGCAGCTTAGGACAGGGGTTGCAGCCCCAGCATTTT | CASSLGQGLQPQHF
TRBJ2-7 | - | TRBV29-1 | few | TGCAGCGTTGAAAAGCCCCCCGAGCAGTACTTC | CSVEKPPEQYF
TRBJ1-1 | TRBD1 | TRBV7-3 | few | TGTGCCAGCAGCTCATCCGGGACAGACACTGAAGCTTTCTTT | CASSSSGTDTEAFF
TRBJ2-2 | - | TRBV5-6 | - | TGTGCCAGCAGCTCCTATAGCGGGGAGCTGTTTTTT | CASSSYSGELFF
TRBJ1-2 | TRBD1 | TRBV13 | few | TGTGCCAGCAGCACGTTGACAGGGGTTGAGGACTATGGCTACACCTTC | CASSTLTGVEDYGYTF
TRBJ2-5 | - | TRBV29-1 | few | TGCAGCGTGAACTCCCGGTACCAAGAGACCCAGTACTTC | CSVNSRYQETQYF
TRBJ2-2 | - | TRBV29-1 | few | TGCAGCGTATCCGTAGGCAGGGCGCCGACCGGGGAGCTGTTTTTT | CSVSVGRAPTGELFF
TRBJ2-3 | TRBD2 | TRBV9 | - | TGTGCCAGCAGCGCTGCTAGCGGGGGGACAGATACGCAGTATTTT | CASSAASGGTDTQYF
TRBJ2-1 | TRBD2 | TRBV13 | few | TGTGCCAGCAGCAAGACTAGCGGGGGGTTCTCCTACAATGAGCAGTTCTTC | CASSKTSGGFSYNEQFF
TRBJ1-2 | - | TRBV10-3 | few | TGTGCCACCCTTAACTATGGCTACACCTTC | CATLNYGYTF
TRBJ1-5 | - | TRBV27 | few | TGTGCCAGCAGTTTATCCGGGGGCGAGGTGGCTCAGCCCCAGCATTTT | CASSLSGGEVAQPQHF
TRBJ2-5 | - | TRBV5-6 | - | TGTGCCAGCGGACAGCAAGAGACCCAGTACTTC | CASGQQETQYF
TRBJ2-3 | TRBD1 | TRBV25-1 | - | TGTGCCAGCATTGCCGGGACAGGGTCTGTAGATACGCAGTATTTT | CASIAGTGSVDTQYF
TRBJ1-4 | - | TRBV11-2 | - | TGTGCCAGCAGCTTAATGGAGGAGGGATTGAATGAAAAACTGTTTTTT | CASSLMEEGLNEKLFF
TRBJ1-2 | TRBD1 | TRBV29-1 | - | TGCAGCGCCGTCGTGGACAGGTACTATGGCTACACCTTC | CSAVVDRYYGYTF
TRBJ2-5 | TRBD2 | TRBV5-6 | once | TGTGCCAGCAGCTTTTTAGCGGGGGCAGAGACCCAGTACTTC | CASSFLAGAETQYF
TRBJ2-1 | - | TRBV27 | few | TGTGCCAGCAGTTTTTCGTGGCCAGATTCCTACAATGAGCAGTTCTTC | CASSFSWPDSYNEQFF
TRBJ1-5 | - | TRBV4-1 | - | TGCGCCAGCAGCTCCCCCCTCGGAGGGGGAGGCAATCAGCCCCAGCATTTT | CASSSPLGGGGNQPQHF
TRBJ2-1 | TRBD1 | TRBV5-1 | few | TGCGCCAGCAGCTCAACAGGGGGCGGCTACAATGAGCAGTTCTTC | CASSSTGGGYNEQFF
TRBJ2-7 | TRBD1 | TRBV25-1 | - | TGTGCCAGCAGTGAGGGGACAGGACCCTACGAGCAGTACTTC | CASSEGTGPYEQYF
TRBJ1-5 | - | TRBV27 | - | TGTGCCAGCAGTCCGGGGGATAGCAATCAGCCCCAGCATTTT | CASSPGDSNQPQHF
TRBJ1-1 | - | TRBV5-4 | few | TGTGCCAGCAGCACATCCGGGCTGAACACTGAAGCTTTCTTT | CASSTSGLNTEAFF
TRBJ2-7 | TRBD2 | TRBV13 | - | TGTGCCAGCAGAGGGACTAGCGGGGGCTACGAGCAGTACTTC | CASRGTSGGYEQYF
TRBJ1-1 | - | TRBV30 | - | TGTGCCTGGACCCTAACCGGAGAGATGAACACTGAAGCTTTCTTT | CAWTLTGEMNTEAFF
TRBJ2-3 | - | TRBV10-3 | few | TGTGCCATCAGTGAGTCAGGGGCAGATACGCAGTATTTT | CAISESGADTQYF
TRBJ2-7 | - | TRBV5-1 | - | TGCGCCAGCAGTTCGGACGGTTCCTACGAGCAGTACTTC | CASSSDGSYEQYF
TRBJ2-5 | TRBD2 | TRBV4-2 | - | TGTGCCAGCAGCCAAGATCGGGGGGGCCCAGAGACCCAGTACTTC | CASSQDRGGPETQYF
TRBJ2-3 | - | TRBV19 | few | TGTGCCAGTAGCATCCTCCCGGGTGGCACAGATACGCAGTATTTT | CASSILPGGTDTQYF
TRBJ2-7 | TRBD2 | TRBV14 | few | TGTGCCAGCAGCCCCGGGACTACCTCCTACGAGCAGTACTTC | CASSPGTTSYEQYF
TRBJ2-7 | TRBD1 | TRBV15 | once | TGTGCCACCAGCAGTTCCGGGACAGGGGGTATCATTGACGAGCAGTACTTC | CATSSSGTGGIIDEQYF
TRBJ1-4 | - | TRBV29-1 | - | TGCAGCGTTCAATCGATGGAAAATGAAAAACTGTTTTTT | CSVQSMENEKLFF
TRBJ1-5 | - | TRBV19 | - | TGTGCCAGTAGTATAAGGAATCAGCCCCAGCATTTT | CASSIRNQPQHF
TRBJ2-3 | - | TRBV2 | - | TGTGCCAGCAGTGAATCGGGGAGCACAGATACGCAGTATTTT | CASSESGSTDTQYF